This T cell receptor beta chain was recovered during a study of vaccination and CD4 T cells after COVID-19. For the study at large: Recovered patients in the cohort numbered six men and four women, two of them Hispanic.

Treatment given: roughly 10-day PBMC culture with coronavirus spike peptide pools or control peptides (ViraFEST assay). Researchers used the Oncomine TCR Beta short-read assay to sequence DNA from cultured CD4+ T cells. Each CDR3 protein is one row after TCRdb ran MiXCR on the PCR reads. The table has around 15,000 distinct CDR3 sequences, less than 70% seen once. Per the germline V gene, CDR1 is SGHTA and CDR2 is FQGTGA. Trimming took off 1 base at V and 8 bases at J, with 11 bases between the two ends. CDR3 length equals 13 residues. This clonotype was detected only a few times. Antigen specificity is unknown.

This sample comprised CD4+ T cells from blood, cultured in vitro, obtained before SARS-CoV-2 vaccination. The V and J genes are TRBV7-3 and TRBJ1-2; a possible D gene is TRBD1 (6 bases). This receptor was identified in a human donor who had recovered from COVID-19. In nucleotides, the CDR3 is TGTGCCAGCAGCTTAATCGGGGGCGAAGGCTACACCTTC. This encodes CASSLIGGEGYTF. Based on the CDR3 plus reference TRBV7-3 and TRBJ1-2, the full variable domain is GAGVSQTPSNKVTEKGKYVELRCDPISGHTALYWYRQSLGQGPEFLIYFQGTGAADDSGLPNDRFFAVRPEGSVSTLKIQRTERGDSAVYLCASSLIGGEGYTFGSGTRLTVV.